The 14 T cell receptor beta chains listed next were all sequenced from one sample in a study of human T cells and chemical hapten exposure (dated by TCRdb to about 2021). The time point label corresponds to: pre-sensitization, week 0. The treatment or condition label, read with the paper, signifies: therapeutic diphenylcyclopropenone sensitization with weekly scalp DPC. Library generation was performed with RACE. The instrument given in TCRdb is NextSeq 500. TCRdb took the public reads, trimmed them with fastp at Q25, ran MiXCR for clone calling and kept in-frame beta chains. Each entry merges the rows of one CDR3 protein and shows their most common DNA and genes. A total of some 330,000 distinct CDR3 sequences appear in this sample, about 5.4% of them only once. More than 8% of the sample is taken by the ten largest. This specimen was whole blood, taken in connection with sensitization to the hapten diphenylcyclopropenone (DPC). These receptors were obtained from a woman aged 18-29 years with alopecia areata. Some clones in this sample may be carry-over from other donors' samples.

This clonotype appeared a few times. CDR3 protein: CASSFNGGAEYEQFF. The CDR3 DNA follows: TGTGCCAGCAGTTTTAACGGGGGGGCCGAATATGAGCAGTTCTTC. J is TRBJ2-1 and V is TRBV12-3 or TRBV12-4, with 8 bases identical to TRBD2. The CDR3 totals 15 residues. V dropped 3 bases and J dropped 8; count of bases not matched to a gene: 9.

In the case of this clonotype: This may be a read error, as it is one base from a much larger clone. The CDR3 protein is CSVQLVGTEAFF. CDR3 bases: TGCAGCGTTCAACTGGTGGGCACTGAAGCTTTCTTT. The chain uses TRBV29-1 and TRBJ1-1; D is ambiguous. The CDR3 consists of 12 residues. Germline V gene sequence: CDR1 SQVTM, CDR2 ANQGSEA. Trimming stripped 5 bases from V and 4 bases from J, with 11 bases between.

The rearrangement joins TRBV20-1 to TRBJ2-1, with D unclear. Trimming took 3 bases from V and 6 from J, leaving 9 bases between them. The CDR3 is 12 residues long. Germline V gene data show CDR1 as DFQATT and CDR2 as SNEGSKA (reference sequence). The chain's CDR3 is CSARVVPNEQFF. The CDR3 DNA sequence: TGCAGTGCTAGGGTGGTCCCCAATGAGCAGTTCTTC.

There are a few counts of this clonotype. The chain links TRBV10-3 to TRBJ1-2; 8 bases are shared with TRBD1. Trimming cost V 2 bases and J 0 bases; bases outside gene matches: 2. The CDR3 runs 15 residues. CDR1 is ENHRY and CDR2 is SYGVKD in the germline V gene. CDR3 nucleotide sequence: TGTGCCATCAGTGAGGACAGGGGTTCTAACTATGGCTACACCTTC. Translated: CAISEDRGSNYGYTF.

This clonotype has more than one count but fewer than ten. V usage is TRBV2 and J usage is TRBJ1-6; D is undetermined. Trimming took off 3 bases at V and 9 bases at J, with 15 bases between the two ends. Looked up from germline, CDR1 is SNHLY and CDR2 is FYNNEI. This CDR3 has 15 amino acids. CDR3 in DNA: TGTGCCAGCAGTGAGAGCATGGGATACACTTCACCCCTCCACTTT. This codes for CASSESMGYTSPLHF.

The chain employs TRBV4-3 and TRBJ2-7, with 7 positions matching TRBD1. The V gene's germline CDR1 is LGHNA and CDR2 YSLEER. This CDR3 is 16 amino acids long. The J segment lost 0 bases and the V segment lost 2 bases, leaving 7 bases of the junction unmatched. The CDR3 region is CASSQIFGDSSYEQYF. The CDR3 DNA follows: TGCGCCAGCAGCCAAATTTTCGGGGACAGCTCCTACGAGCAGTACTTC.

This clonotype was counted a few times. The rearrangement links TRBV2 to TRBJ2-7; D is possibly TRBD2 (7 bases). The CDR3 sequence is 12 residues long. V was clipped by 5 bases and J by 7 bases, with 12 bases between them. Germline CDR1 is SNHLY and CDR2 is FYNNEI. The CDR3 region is CASSWTRGEQYF. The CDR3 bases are TGTGCCAGCAGTTGGACTAGGGGGGAGCAGTACTTC.

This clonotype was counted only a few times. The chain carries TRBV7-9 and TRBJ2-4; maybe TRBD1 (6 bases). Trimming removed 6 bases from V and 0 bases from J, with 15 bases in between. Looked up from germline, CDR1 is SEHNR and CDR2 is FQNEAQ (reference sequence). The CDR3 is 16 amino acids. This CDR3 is CASSPTGPIAKNIQYF. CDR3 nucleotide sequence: TGTGCCAGCAGTCCTACAGGGCCAATAGCCAAAAACATTCAGTACTTC.

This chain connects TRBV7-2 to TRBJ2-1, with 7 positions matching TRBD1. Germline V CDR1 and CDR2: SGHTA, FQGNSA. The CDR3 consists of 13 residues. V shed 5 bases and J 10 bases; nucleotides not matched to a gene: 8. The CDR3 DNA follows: TGTGCCAGCAGCCCCGGACAGGCTCGGGAGCAGTTCTTC. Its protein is CASSPGQAREQFF.

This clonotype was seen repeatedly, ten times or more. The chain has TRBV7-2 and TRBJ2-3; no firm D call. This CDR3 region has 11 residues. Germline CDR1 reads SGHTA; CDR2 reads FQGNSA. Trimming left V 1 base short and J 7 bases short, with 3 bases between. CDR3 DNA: TGTGCCAGCAGCTTAGTCTATACGCAGTATTTT. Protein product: CASSLVYTQYF.

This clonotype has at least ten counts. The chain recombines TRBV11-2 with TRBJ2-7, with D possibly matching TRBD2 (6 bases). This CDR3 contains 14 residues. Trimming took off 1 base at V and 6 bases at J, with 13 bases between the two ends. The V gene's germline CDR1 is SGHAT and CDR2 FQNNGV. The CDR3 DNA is TGTGCCAGCAGCTTAGTTGCGGGATCGGGCGAGCAGTACTTC. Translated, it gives CASSLVAGSGEQYF.

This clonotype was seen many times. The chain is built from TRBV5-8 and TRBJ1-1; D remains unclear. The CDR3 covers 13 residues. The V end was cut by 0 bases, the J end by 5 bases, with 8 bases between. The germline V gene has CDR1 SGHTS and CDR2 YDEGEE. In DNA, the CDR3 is TGTGCCAGCAGCTTGGATTTGGGGACTGAAGCTTTCTTT. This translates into CASSLDLGTEAFF.

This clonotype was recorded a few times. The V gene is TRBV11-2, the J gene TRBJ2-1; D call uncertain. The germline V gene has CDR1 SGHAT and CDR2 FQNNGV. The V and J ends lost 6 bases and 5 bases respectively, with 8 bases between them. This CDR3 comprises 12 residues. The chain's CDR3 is CASRSADNEQFF. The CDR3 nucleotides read TGTGCCAGCAGATCAGCAGACAATGAGCAGTTCTTC.

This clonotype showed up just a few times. CDR3 in DNA: TGTGCCACCCTGACGGCATCCAATGAGCAGTTCTTC. The encoded protein is CATLTASNEQFF. The gene calls are TRBV6-6 and TRBJ2-1; D is ambiguous. There are 12 residues in the CDR3. Between the trimmed V and J ends, which lost 10 bases and 6 bases, there was a span of 13 bases. CDR1 is MNHNY, CDR2 SVGAGI, per germline (reference sequence).